Sequencing of this TCR beta chain was carried out in a study of cytomegalovirus exposure and HLA in healthy donors. With respect to this clone: Its antigen remains unidentified.

Primers included in the PCR were 60 Vbeta and 13 Jbeta primers. Sequencing was performed with immunoSEQ multiplex PCR; in TCRdb, only in-frame clones are kept and a portion is missing. Found here are 150,000 to 180,000 clones, about 85% of them singletons; the top ten hold approximately 2.5%. Study-wide results and limits: TCR beta V- and J-gene trimming was later associated with a missense DCLRE1C variant. Sequencing likely generated an artifact that appeared as a cluster of highly shared sequence variants.

V lost 3 bases, J lost 4 bases, and 7 bases lay in between. CDR1 is SGHTA, CDR2 FQGTGA, per germline. The CDR3 runs to 13 residues. The chain links TRBV7-3 to TRBJ2-1; D possibly corresponds to TRBD2 (5 bases). The source is a woman aged 18-29 years in good health and CMV-seronegative. Sequences were obtained from PBMCs. As DNA, the CDR3 is TGTGCCAGCAGCTTGGAGCGGTACAATGAGCAGTTCTTC. It encodes CASSLERYNEQFF.